This TCR beta chain is from a study of blood T cell repertoires in COVID-19. Authors' data handling: It was from reference gene primer amplification that nucleated cell counts were estimated. Clones were sequenced by immunoSEQ multiplex PCR, and TCRdb holds only the in-frame ones, with some missing. For V, J and clone size, that table is used; D and trimming come from the DNA. The table records 95,000 to 150,000 clones, about three quarters of them present only once. The CDR3 runs 17 residues. The germline V and J ends were trimmed by 0 bases and 2 bases, with 14 bases remaining between them. The germline V gene has CDR1 LGHNA and CDR2 YNFKEQ.

The sequenced material came from peripheral blood. The clonotype comes from a human donor with acute or convalescent COVID-19. The donor label of this sample is uncertain. This chain uses TRBV4-2 with TRBJ1-3; D is possibly TRBD1 (5 bases). This CDR3 is CASSQDITGGPGNTIYF. CDR3 nucleotide sequence: TGTGCCAGCAGCCAAGATATCACCGGGGGTCCTGGAAACACCATATATTTT.